Presented here are 28 T cell receptor beta chains from one specimen sequenced in a study of control samples from healthy donors and cancer patients. The protocol was immunoSEQ multiplex PCR, while the TCRdb copy is restricted to in-frame clones and leaves out a portion. The data show 150,000 to 200,000 clones, with approximately 96% seen just once and around 8% held by the top ten. The sample taken for sequencing was blood. These receptors all stem from a woman in her thirties or forties in good health.

The CDR3 protein is CASSLTGTPQDTQYF. The DNA for the CDR3 is TGTGCCAGCAGCTTGACCGGGACTCCTCAAGATACGCAGTATTTT. The J gene is TRBJ2-3, the V gene TRBV5-4; a weak D match, TRBD2 (6 bases). Deletions cut 1 base from V and 5 bases from J, with 14 bases between. In germline, CDR1 is SGHNT, CDR2 YYREEE (reference sequence). This CDR3 spans 15 amino acids.

The CDR3 sequence: CASSLAGTNEKLFF. CDR3 DNA: TGCGCCAGCAGCTTGGCAGGGACGAATGAAAAACTGTTTTTT. V gene TRBV5-1 combines with J gene TRBJ1-4; D possibly corresponds to TRBD1 (5 bases). V shed 0 bases and J shed 5 bases, with 8 bases lying between them. CDR1 is SGHRS and CDR2 is YFSETQ in the germline V gene. The CDR3 sequence is 14 residues long.

The chain couples TRBV19 to TRBJ2-3; D call uncertain. Germline V lookup: CDR1 LNHDA, CDR2 SQIVND (reference sequence). V was trimmed by 4 bases and J by 4 bases, leaving 15 bases between them. This CDR3 is 15 amino acids long. CDR3 loop: CASSTPRRPPDTQYF. CDR3 in DNA: TGTGCCAGTAGTACACCCCGACGCCCCCCAGATACGCAGTATTTT.

V and J are TRBV7-6 and TRBJ2-7; 9 bases align to TRBD2. This CDR3 contains 16 residues. The germline V gene has CDR1 SGHVS and CDR2 FNYEAQ. V shed 4 bases, J shed 7 bases, and the junction held 14 bases outside the gene matches. CDR3 residues: CASSSGIAGEGREQYF. As DNA, the CDR3 is TGTGCCAGCAGCTCGGGAATAGCGGGAGAGGGAAGGGAGCAGTACTTC.

The chain links TRBV30 to TRBJ1-6; a possible D gene is TRBD1 (6 bases). This CDR3 region has 14 residues. Trimming removed 3 bases from V and 7 bases from J, with 13 bases in between. The germline V gene has CDR1 GTSNPN and CDR2 SVGIG (reference sequence). This CDR3 is CAWSRGGDNSPLHF. CDR3 coding DNA: TGTGCCTGGAGCCGAGGGGGGGACAATTCACCCCTCCACTTT.

This sequence joins TRBV5-1 and TRBJ1-2; D is uncertain. The CDR3 length is 13 residues. Trimming took off 3 bases at V and 5 bases at J, with 11 bases between the two ends. Looked up from germline, CDR1 is SGHRS and CDR2 is YFSETQ. The CDR3 nucleotides are TGCGCCAGCAGCTCAGAAGGAGAATATGGCTACACCTTC. It is translated as CASSSEGEYGYTF.

V is TRBV27 and J is TRBJ1-5, with 12 bases aligning to TRBD1. CDR1 and CDR2 from the germline V gene are MNHEY and SMNVEV (reference sequence). This CDR3 has 15 residues. The V gene end was trimmed by 5 bases and the J gene end by 5 bases; junction bases not matched to a gene: 4. The CDR3, as DNA: TGTGCCAGCAGTCCGGGGACAGGGGGCCATCAGCCCCAGCATTTT. Residues: CASSPGTGGHQPQHF.

This chain joins TRBV28 and TRBJ1-2; 7 bases line up with TRBD1. J was trimmed by 1 base and V by 2 bases; bases with no gene match: 10. This CDR3 has 17 residues. CDR1 is MDHEN and CDR2 is SYDVKM in the germline V gene. CDR3 loop: CASSLDMTGIYNYGYTF. The CDR3 DNA reads TGTGCCAGCAGTTTAGATATGACAGGGATCTATAACTATGGCTACACCTTC.

This sequence joins TRBV19 and TRBJ2-5; no definite D call. With 4 bases removed from V and 5 bases from J, the gap between germline ends came to 17 bases. This CDR3 has 15 residues. The germline CDR1 and CDR2 sequences are LNHDA and SQIVND (reference sequence). Here the CDR3 reads CASSTLVDPGETQYF. Written as DNA, the CDR3 is TGTGCCAGTAGTACCCTCGTGGACCCTGGGGAGACCCAGTACTTC.

The chain carries TRBV7-7 and TRBJ1-1, with D maybe TRBD1 (6 bases). In germline, CDR1 is SSHAT, CDR2 FNYEAQ (reference sequence). V lost 5 bases to trimming and J lost 5 bases, with 18 bases between them. This CDR3 contains 15 residues. CDR3 nucleotides: TGTGCCAGCAGCCCAGGACAGACCGTGGTAACTGAAGCTTTCTTT. Protein: CASSPGQTVVTEAFF.

The CDR3 bases are TGTGCCAGCAGTTACGTAGCGGGAGCACCCAATGAGCAGTTCTTC. This translates into CASSYVAGAPNEQFF. The chain employs TRBV6-5 and TRBJ2-1; TRBD2 agrees at 9 bases. The germline V gene has CDR1 MNHEY and CDR2 SVGAGI. The CDR3 contains 15 residues. V lost 2 bases, J lost 6 bases, and 5 bases stayed unmatched.

This clone was counted a single time. This chain uses TRBV11-2 with TRBJ1-5; D is ambiguous. The V end was cut by 1 base, the J end by 3 bases, with 10 bases between. The CDR3 loop spans 15 amino acids. Germline V gene lookup returns CDR1 SGHAT and CDR2 FQNNGV. CDR3: CASSLGPGNNQPQHF. Here the CDR3 DNA reads TGTGCCAGCAGCTTAGGCCCGGGGAACAATCAGCCCCAGCATTTT.

CDR3 in amino acids: CASNLDRGGWTQETQYF. CDR3 nucleotide sequence: TGTGCCAGCAACCTAGATAGAGGGGGGTGGACCCAAGAGACCCAGTACTTC. This chain links TRBV5-6 with TRBJ2-5, with D perhaps TRBD1 or TRBD2 (6 bases each). V dropped 6 bases and J dropped 1 base, with 22 bases sitting between them. The CDR3 runs 17 residues. Germline lookup yields CDR1 SGHDT and CDR2 YYEEEE.

The chain has TRBV11-2 and TRBJ2-3; D unresolved. The V gene lost 1 base and the J gene lost 4 bases, with 3 bases spanning the gap. The germline gives CDR1 SGHAT, CDR2 FQNNGV. The CDR3 length is 12 residues. CDR3: CASSLGPDTQYF. The CDR3 bases are TGTGCCAGCAGCTTAGGGCCAGATACGCAGTATTTT.

This chain connects TRBV25-1 to TRBJ1-5; D is unresolved. Per the germline V gene, CDR1 is MGHDK and CDR2 is SYGVNS. The ends were cut back, 5 bases at V and 2 bases at J, with 4 bases in the middle. There are 12 residues in the CDR3. The CDR3, as DNA: TGTGCCAGCAGTCAGGGCAATCAGCCCCAGCATTTT. This sequence encodes CASSQGNQPQHF.

The chain carries TRBV5-5 and TRBJ1-6; D not resolved. The CDR3 has 17 residues. The V end lost 2 bases, the J end lost 9 bases, and 21 bases lay between the germline ends. Germline CDR1 reads SGHKS; CDR2 reads YYEKEE (reference sequence). CDR3 sequence (DNA): TGTGCCAGCAGCTTCTATGCCAGGCCGACGGAATTTTCACCCCTCCACTTT. It codes for CASSFYARPTEFSPLHF.

This clone has a single count. Different DNA sequences within this sample yield the same CDR3. V usage is TRBV5-5 and J usage is TRBJ2-7, with 8 bases identical to TRBD1. V gave up 0 bases and J gave up 0 bases; unmatched junction bases: 5. Per the germline V gene, CDR1 is SGHKS and CDR2 is YYEKEE (reference sequence). The CDR3 runs to 16 residues. The CDR3 DNA reads as TGTGCCAGCAGCTTGGGGGACAGGATAAGCTCCTACGAGCAGTACTTC. It encodes CASSLGDRISSYEQYF.

The V call is TRBV5-1, the J call TRBJ1-1, with 9 bases identical to TRBD1. The CDR3 length is 15 residues. From germline, CDR1 is SGHRS and CDR2 YFSETQ. J lost 1 base, V lost 4 bases, and 5 bases had no gene match. CDR3 sequence reads: CASSPGGQGNTEAFF. CDR3 bases: TGCGCCAGCAGCCCGGGGGGACAGGGGAACACTGAAGCTTTCTTT.

J is TRBJ2-3 and V is TRBV12-5, with D maybe TRBD2 (6 bases). Germline CDR1 and CDR2: LGHNT and FRNRAP. The CDR3 spans 15 residues. Trimming left V 4 bases short and J 7 bases short, with 18 bases between. DNA for the CDR3: TGTGCTAGTGGTTCCGGGACTTCCTCTTCCAATACGCAGTATTTT. It translates to CASGSGTSSSNTQYF.

The V call is TRBV20-1, the J call TRBJ2-1; 8 nucleotides align to TRBD2. Losses at the gene ends were 3 bases for V and 5 bases for J; bases not matched to a gene: 9. The CDR3 has 15 residues. Germline V gene lookup returns CDR1 DFQATT and CDR2 SNEGSKA (reference sequence). The CDR3 DNA reads as TGCAGTGCTAGTTCTTACGGGAGGGTGAACAATGAGCAGTTCTTC. It translates to CSASSYGRVNNEQFF.

The chain employs TRBV9 and TRBJ1-5; D is uncertain. This CDR3 spans 12 amino acids. Deletions cut 8 bases from V and 7 bases from J, with 13 bases between. Germline CDR1 and CDR2: SGDLS and YYNGEE. The CDR3 nucleotides read TGTGCCAGGGACCCTATCTTGCAGCCCCAGCATTTT. Protein sequence: CARDPILQPQHF.

The V and J genes are TRBV9 and TRBJ2-7; 7 positions agree with TRBD2. V shed 0 bases, J shed 4 bases, and the junction held 7 bases outside the gene matches. The CDR3 contains 15 residues. The germline gives CDR1 SGDLS, CDR2 YYNGEE. The CDR3 nucleotides read TGTGCCAGCAGCGTAGCCGGCGGGAGTAGGTACGAGCAGTACTTC. This codes for CASSVAGGSRYEQYF.

V is TRBV30 and J is TRBJ1-1; no clear D. V lost 1 base and J lost 5, with 5 bases in between. The CDR3 loop spans 11 amino acids. Germline V lookup: CDR1 GTSNPN, CDR2 SVGIG (reference sequence). This CDR3 reads CAWSDQTEAFF. In DNA, the CDR3 is TGTGCCTGGAGTGATCAGACTGAAGCTTTCTTT.

The genes are TRBV7-2 and TRBJ1-2; 7 bases are shared with TRBD1. CDR1 and CDR2 from the germline V gene are SGHTA and FQGNSA. Unmatched junction bases numbered 7, after V lost 5 bases and J lost 4 bases. This CDR3 has 14 residues. The CDR3: CASSPQTGTYGYTF. The CDR3 DNA follows: TGTGCCAGCAGCCCACAGACAGGGACCTATGGCTACACCTTC. Full variable domain (remainder filled in from reference TRBV7-2 and TRBJ1-2): GAGVSQSPSNKVTEKGKDVELRCDPISGHTALYWYRQSLGQGLEFLIYFQGNSAPDKSGLPSDRFSAERTGGSVSTLTIQRTQQEDSAVYLCASSPQTGTYGYTFGSGTRLTVV.

This chain joins TRBV6-6 and TRBJ2-2, with 8 bases aligning to TRBD1. The CDR3 consists of 15 residues. Trimming cost V 7 bases and J 3 bases; bases outside gene matches: 7. Germline CDR1 reads MNHNY; CDR2 reads SVGAGI (reference sequence). In DNA, the CDR3 is TGTGCCAGCAACTTGGACAGGGCCGACACCGGGGAGCTGTTTTTT. Its translation: CASNLDRADTGELFF.

The chain recombines TRBV5-1 with TRBJ2-2, with 9 bases lining up with TRBD1. Trimming at V came to 2 bases and at J to 7 bases, leaving 9 bases not matched to a gene. The CDR3 has 16 amino acids. CDR1 is SGHRS and CDR2 is YFSETQ in the germline V gene. CDR3 sequence: CASSLIFGTGFGELFF. CDR3 in DNA: TGCGCCAGCAGCTTAATTTTTGGGACAGGGTTCGGGGAGCTGTTTTTT.

This chain joins TRBV9 and TRBJ2-2; the match to TRBD1 covers 8 bases. The V and J ends lost 1 base and 4 bases, in that order; junction bases with no gene match: 9. Per the germline V gene, CDR1 is SGDLS and CDR2 is YYNGEE. This CDR3 comprises 17 residues. The CDR3: CASSVKIQGAITGELFF. CDR3 nucleotide sequence: TGTGCCAGCAGCGTAAAGATTCAGGGGGCGATCACCGGGGAGCTGTTTTTT.

This chain links TRBV30 with TRBJ1-2; D is unresolved. The germline gives CDR1 GTSNPN, CDR2 SVGIG (reference sequence). The CDR3 loop spans 13 amino acids. Trimming took 1 base from V and 8 from J, leaving 14 bases between them. CDR3 in amino acids: CAWSESGLGGYTF. Here the CDR3 DNA reads TGTGCCTGGAGTGAGTCAGGTTTAGGGGGCTACACCTTC.